This T cell receptor beta chain came from a study of T cells after yellow fever vaccination. Study at large: Those fractions that held only low numbers of cells were prepared using the SMART-Seq v4 Ultra Low Input RNA kit.

Study-level points and caveats: CD4 and CD8 compartments shared a small share of clonotypes, likely from convergent recombination.

TCR cDNA, made by 5'RACE template switching, carried an added universal primer site and UMIs. TCRdb fed the 5' RACE reads into MiXCR, producing one record per CDR3 protein. The data contain about 550,000 distinct CDR3 sequences, less than 20% of them seen just once; the ten biggest clones take up 14%. CDR3 length: 14 amino acids. The V end was cut by 7 bases, the J end by 3 bases, with 13 bases between. A remark on this clonotype: Its cognate antigen is unknown.

This receptor was identified in a man aged 25-45 years who received the YFV17D yellow fever vaccine. The V gene is TRBV12-3 or TRBV12-4, the J gene TRBJ2-1, with D maybe TRBD1 (5 bases). The sample was PBMCs, taken 15 days after the yellow fever booster vaccination. CDR3 bases: TGTGCCAGCACTACCAGGGATTACTACAATGAGCAGTTCTTC. Its protein is CASTTRDYYNEQFF.